This T cell receptor (beta chain) was captured by sequencing in a study of shared clonotypes between healthy human individuals. Study-wide background: The study drew on a couple of women and a few men aged 18 to 49 as donors.

TCRdb's table, derived via immunoSEQ multiplex PCR, lists solely in-frame clones and lacks some. The sample consists of 1,500,000 or so clones, 98% of them appearing once. The CDR3 extends over 14 amino acids. Germline lookup yields CDR1 SGDLS and CDR2 YYNGEE. V was cut by 0 bases and J by 7 bases, with 10 bases left in between. Regarding the study as a whole: Owing to a small donor count, the genetic and exposure-history diversity represented was limited.

Comment on this clone: The antigen is unknown.

The sequence came from a man younger than 45 in good health. The material sequenced was naive CD4+ T cells sorted from blood. Subset given: CD45RA+ positively selected. The chain couples TRBV9 to TRBJ1-4; D is uncertain. CDR3 coding DNA: TGTGCCAGCAGCGTAGGGCCAGCCAGTGAAAAACTGTTTTTT. Residues: CASSVGPASEKLFF.